This T cell receptor beta chain comes out of a study of T cells in Graves' hyperthyroidism and ophthalmopathy. The study's findings and limits: Expanded thyroid clonotypes (above 0.001) were mostly also found in blood.

In germline, CDR1 is SNHLY, CDR2 FYNNEI. The CDR3 length is 14 residues. V lost 7 bases and J 2 bases, leaving 15 bases between the germline ends. Amplified TCR beta CDR3 regions derived from RNA transcripts. The HTBI primer set was used in a first-round RT-PCR of the TCR CDR3. TCRdb analysed the multiplex PCR reads with MiXCR anew, one entry per CDR3 protein. The sample shows a few hundred thousand distinct CDR3 sequences, approximately 44% of them seen only once. This clonotype was seen repeatedly, ten times or more. The antigen remains unidentified. Sequenced sample: peripheral blood or thyroid tissue (not recorded which). The V and J genes are TRBV2 and TRBJ2-7; D is undetermined. This clonotype was sampled from an adult woman with Graves' disease, either hyperthyroidism or ophthalmopathy (not recorded which). CDR3 sequence (DNA): TGTGCCAGCAAACTAAACTTCCTTGCCTACGAGCAGTACTTC. This gives the protein CASKLNFLAYEQYF.